The 25 T cell receptor beta chains reported below all come from one sample, sequenced in a study of T and B cells in COVID-19 patients. TRB rearrangements were amplified by multiplex PCR with BIOMED2 TRB-A/B primers. Each CDR3 protein gets one entry after TCRdb re-called the multiplex PCR reads with MiXCR. The table has some 21,000 distinct CDR3 sequences, approximately 30% seen once; the top ten hold roughly 2.1%. Blood genomic DNA input for TRB amplification was about 220-500 ng. Input material: blood. All receptors derive from a human donor who had recovered from COVID-19.

The chain couples TRBV6-5 to TRBJ1-5; tentatively, D is TRBD1 (6 bases). The CDR3 runs to 17 residues. V was shortened by 7 bases and J by 6 bases, with 25 bases between the two germline ends. Germline V lookup: CDR1 MNHEY, CDR2 SVGAGI. In DNA form, the CDR3 reads TGTGCCAGCACCTCGCGGGGGGGACATGATAACAGTCAGCCCCAGCATTTT. It is translated as CASTSRGGHDNSQPQHF.

The V gene is TRBV15, the J gene TRBJ1-2, with D maybe TRBD1 (5 bases). Deletions cut 0 bases from V and 8 bases from J, with 13 bases between. Germline V lookup: CDR1 LNHNV, CDR2 YYDKDF (reference sequence). This CDR3 region has 14 residues. The CDR3 spells CATSRDRGAWGYTF. The CDR3 DNA reads TGTGCCACCAGCAGAGATCGCGGGGCGTGGGGCTACACCTTC.

As for this clonotype: The DNA is omitted, as the CDR3 cannot be located on it reliably, and the CDR3 follows TCRdb's listing. This chain connects TRBV19 to TRBJ2-2; TRBD1 was called by the table and not checked on the DNA. The CDR3 sequence runs 23 residues, both termini included. CDR1 is LNHDA, CDR2 SQIVND, per germline (reference sequence). The CDR3 reads CASVQRNNEQFFGPGTRTGELFF.

This rearrangement joins TRBV19 to TRBJ2-5, with 7 nucleotides matching TRBD2. The CDR3 totals 12 residues. The V gene end was trimmed by 3 bases and the J gene end by 5 bases; junction bases not matched to a gene: 0. CDR1 LNHDA and CDR2 SQIVND come from the germline V gene (reference sequence). As DNA, the CDR3 is TGTGCCAGTAGTATCGGGGGGGAGACCCAGTACTTC. Protein: CASSIGGETQYF.

On this clonotype: Possible read error: a much larger clone is one base away. The gene calls are TRBV19 and TRBJ1-6; D is ambiguous. The length of the CDR3 is 16 residues. Germline V gives CDR1 LNHDA, CDR2 SQIVND (reference sequence). Written as DNA, the CDR3 is TGTGCCAGTACGGTGTCCGCGGCAGCCGATAATTCACACCTCCACTTT. Translation gives CASTVSAAADNSHLHF. Drawing the rest from reference TRBV19 and TRBJ1-6, the complete variable domain is DGGITQSPKYLFRKEGQNVTLSCEQNLNHDAMYWYRQDPGQGLRLIYYSQIVNDFQKGDIAEGYSVSREKKESFPLTVTSAQKNPTAFYLCASTVSAAADNSHLHFGNGTRLTVT.

V and J are TRBV6-6 and TRBJ2-3, with 7 positions matching TRBD1. Germline CDR1 MNHNY, CDR2 SVGAGI (reference sequence). Trimming at V came to 6 bases and at J to 0 bases, leaving 9 bases not matched to a gene. The CDR3 consists of 16 residues. CDR3 amino acids: CASSPVGTASTDTQYF. CDR3 coding DNA: TGTGCCAGCAGCCCTGTCGGGACAGCTAGCACAGATACGCAGTATTTT.

The V gene is TRBV13, the J gene TRBJ1-1, with D uncertain. The CDR3 is 14 amino acids. Trimming left V 0 bases short and J 6 bases short, with 11 bases between. Per the germline V gene, CDR1 is PRHDT and CDR2 is FYEKMQ (reference sequence). In DNA, the CDR3 is TGTGCCAGCAGCTTAGGCGGGGTAGGAGCTGAAGCTTTCTTT. The encoded protein is CASSLGGVGAEAFF.

This clonotype was seen once. The CDR3 bases are TGTGCCAGCAGCATACGGCAGGATATGTTTTTTGAGCTGTTTTTT. Translated: CASSIRQDMFFELFF. V gene TRBV28 combines with J gene TRBJ2-2; D is undetermined. Germline V lookup: CDR1 MDHEN, CDR2 SYDVKM. V shed 6 bases and J shed 11 bases, with 22 bases lying between them. This CDR3 is built from 15 residues.

This chain uses TRBV18 with TRBJ2-1; D may correspond to TRBD1 or TRBD2 (5 bases each). There are 13 residues in the CDR3. Trimming removed 3 bases from V and 8 bases from J, with 11 bases in between. From germline, CDR1 is KGHSH and CDR2 LQKENI. The CDR3 bases are TGTGCCAGCTCACCTGGGGGTGGGGATGAGCAGTTCTTC. It encodes CASSPGGGDEQFF.

This clonotype was seen only a few times. This rearrangement joins TRBV5-1 to TRBJ1-2; D not certain. Deletions cut 4 bases from V and 6 bases from J, with 19 bases between. CDR3 length: 15 amino acids. Germline-derived CDR1 and CDR2 are SGHRS and YFSETQ. CDR3: CASSLADPWRDGYTF. The CDR3 DNA reads TGCGCCAGCAGCCTGGCGGACCCTTGGCGGGATGGCTACACCTTC.

This clonotype has a single count. The chain carries TRBV11-3 and TRBJ2-2; 13 positions match TRBD2. This CDR3 spans 17 amino acids. V lost 4 bases and J lost 4; bases outside the gene matches: 6. CDR1 and CDR2 from the germline V gene are SGHNT and YENEEA. The CDR3 region is CASSSGTSGAGTGELFF. The CDR3 coding sequence is TGTGCCAGCAGCTCCGGGACTAGCGGGGCGGGCACCGGGGAGCTGTTTTTT.

This clonotype has more than one count but fewer than ten. The chain uses TRBV15 and TRBJ2-4, with D perhaps given as TRBD1 or TRBD2 (5 bases each). V was pared by 3 bases and J by 6 bases, with 12 bases between. The CDR3 has 14 amino acids. Germline V gene sequence: CDR1 LNHNV, CDR2 YYDKDF (reference sequence). CDR3 residues: CATSRAGTVNIQYF. CDR3 nucleotide sequence: TGTGCCACCAGCAGGGCCGGGACGGTAAACATTCAGTACTTC.

With respect to this clonotype: A much larger clone differs by one base, so this may be a read error. This chain links TRBV5-1 with TRBJ1-2, with D unresolved. The CDR3 sequence is 13 residues long. Germline CDR1 reads SGHRS; CDR2 reads YFSETQ. The CDR3 nucleotides read TGCGCCAGCAGCTTGCGTGGATTATATGGCCACACCTTC. Residues: CASSLRGLYGHTF.

This clonotype was detected ten times or more. This chain links TRBV6-5 with TRBJ2-1; D gene unclear. Germline V gives CDR1 MNHEY, CDR2 SVGAGI. The length of the CDR3 is 15 residues. Trimming shortened V by 6 bases and J by 0 bases, and 12 bases separated the two germline ends. The CDR3 DNA is TGTGCCAGCAGCCCTACTTTAAGCTCCTACAATGAGCAGTTCTTC. Amino acids: CASSPTLSSYNEQFF.

In its sample, this clonotype ranks as medium-sized (0.01 to 0.1%). In DNA form, the CDR3 reads TGTGCCACCAGCAGGTGGACAGCAGATACGCAGTATTTT. This gives the protein CATSRWTADTQYF. J is TRBJ2-3 and V is TRBV15; D might be TRBD1 (6 bases). This CDR3 has 13 amino acids. Trimming cost V 3 bases and J 4 bases, with 8 bases left between them. Germline assignment: CDR1 LNHNV and CDR2 YYDKDF (reference sequence).

This clonotype occurred a few times. The chain recombines TRBV5-1 with TRBJ2-5; D gene ambiguous. The CDR3 loop spans 11 amino acids. Germline CDR1 SGHRS, CDR2 YFSETQ. The V end lost 2 bases, the J end lost 4 bases, and 3 bases lay between the germline ends. CDR3 bases: TGCGCCAGCAGCTTCACAGAGACCCAGTACTTC. It specifies CASSFTETQYF.

The genes are TRBV30 and TRBJ1-2; perhaps TRBD1 as D (5 bases). The CDR3 consists of 11 residues. The germline CDR1 and CDR2 sequences are GTSNPN and SVGIG (reference sequence). The CDR3 sequence is CAWGSNYGYTF. The CDR3 region has the DNA TGTGCGTGGGGGTCTAACTATGGCTACACCTTC.

Only a few counts were recorded for this clonotype. The chain has TRBV5-6 and TRBJ1-1, with 7 positions matching TRBD1. Germline trimming cut 3 bases from V and 4 bases from J; bases unmatched to any gene: 3. Germline CDR1 reads SGHDT; CDR2 reads YYEEEE. The CDR3 is 13 amino acids. This CDR3 reads CASSWAGGTEAFF. CDR3 bases: TGTGCCAGCAGCTGGGCAGGGGGCACTGAAGCTTTCTTT. Using reference TRBV5-6 and TRBJ1-1 for the parts outside the CDR3, the full variable domain is DAGVTQSPTHLIKTRGQQVTLRCSPKSGHDTVSWYQQALGQGPQFIFQYYEEEERQRGNFPDRFSGHQFPNYSSELNVNALLLGDSALYLCASSWAGGTEAFFGQGTRLTVV.

This clonotype was observed at least ten times. The rearrangement joins TRBV19 to TRBJ2-3; D is perhaps TRBD1 or TRBD2 (6 bases each). Trimming cost V 8 bases and J 0 bases, with 24 bases left between them. CDR1 is LNHDA, CDR2 SQIVND, per germline (reference sequence). This CDR3 comprises 18 residues. In DNA, the CDR3 is TGTGCCAGTGATCCCGGGTACGGGGGCCAAGCTAGCACAGATACGCAGTATTTT. Amino acid sequence: CASDPGYGGQASTDTQYF.

V gene TRBV27 combines with J gene TRBJ2-7; TRBD2 aligns across 7 bases. This CDR3 is built from 14 residues. After removal of 4 bases from V and 2 bases from J, the junction contained 5 bases not matched to a gene. CDR1 is MNHEY, CDR2 SMNVEV, per germline (reference sequence). CDR3 sequence: CASSSGGTPYEQYF. CDR3 DNA sequence: TGTGCCAGCAGTTCCGGGGGGACCCCCTACGAGCAGTACTTC.

The chain recombines TRBV28 with TRBJ2-3; 9 bases agree with TRBD2. CDR1 is MDHEN and CDR2 is SYDVKM in the germline V gene. This CDR3 region has 15 residues. The V segment lost 7 bases and the J segment 5 bases; nucleotides outside the gene matches: 10. CDR3 sequence: CASNPSGAGKDTQYF. The CDR3 region has the DNA TGTGCCAGCAACCCTAGCGGGGCGGGAAAAGATACGCAGTATTTT. Variable domain in full (rest from reference TRBV28 and TRBJ2-3): DVKVTQSSRYLVKRTGEKVFLECVQDMDHENMFWYRQDPGLGLRLIYFSYDVKMKEKGDIPEGYSVSREKKERFSLILESASTNQTSMYLCASNPSGAGKDTQYFGPGTRLTVL.

As concerns this clonotype: Given a much more abundant clone one base away, this may be a read error. This chain joins TRBV6-1 and TRBJ2-2; D possibly corresponds to TRBD2 (5 bases). CDR3 length equals 14 residues. The V gene's germline CDR1 is MNHNS and CDR2 SASEGT. This CDR3 reads CASSPQPNTGKLFF. The CDR3 DNA is TGTGCCAGCAGCCCGCAACCGAACACCGGGAAGCTGTTTTTT.

This clonotype was detected many times. This sequence joins TRBV10-3 and TRBJ2-7; 9 bases agree with TRBD1. CDR3 length: 15 amino acids. The germline gives CDR1 ENHRY, CDR2 SYGVKD. V lost 4 bases, J lost 0 bases, and 4 bases stayed unmatched. The CDR3 DNA follows: TGTGCCATCAGTGGGAAACAGGGGGCCTCCTACGAGCAGTACTTC. The encoded protein is CAISGKQGASYEQYF.

V is TRBV12-3 or TRBV12-4 and J is TRBJ1-5, with D unresolved. The V end lost 1 base, the J end lost 6 bases, and 10 bases lay between the germline ends. This CDR3 comprises 14 residues. This CDR3 reads CASSLGGVGQPQHF. The CDR3 nucleotides read TGTGCCAGCAGTTTAGGGGGAGTCGGTCAGCCCCAGCATTTT.

The genes are TRBV19 and TRBJ2-7; 7 bases line up with TRBD1. Germline loops: CDR1 LNHDA, CDR2 SQIVND (reference sequence). V dropped 5 bases and J dropped 0; count of bases not matched to a gene: 4. The CDR3 runs 14 residues. The CDR3 DNA sequence: TGTGCCAGTAGTCCACGACAGGGCTCCTACGAGCAGTACTTC. This sequence encodes CASSPRQGSYEQYF.